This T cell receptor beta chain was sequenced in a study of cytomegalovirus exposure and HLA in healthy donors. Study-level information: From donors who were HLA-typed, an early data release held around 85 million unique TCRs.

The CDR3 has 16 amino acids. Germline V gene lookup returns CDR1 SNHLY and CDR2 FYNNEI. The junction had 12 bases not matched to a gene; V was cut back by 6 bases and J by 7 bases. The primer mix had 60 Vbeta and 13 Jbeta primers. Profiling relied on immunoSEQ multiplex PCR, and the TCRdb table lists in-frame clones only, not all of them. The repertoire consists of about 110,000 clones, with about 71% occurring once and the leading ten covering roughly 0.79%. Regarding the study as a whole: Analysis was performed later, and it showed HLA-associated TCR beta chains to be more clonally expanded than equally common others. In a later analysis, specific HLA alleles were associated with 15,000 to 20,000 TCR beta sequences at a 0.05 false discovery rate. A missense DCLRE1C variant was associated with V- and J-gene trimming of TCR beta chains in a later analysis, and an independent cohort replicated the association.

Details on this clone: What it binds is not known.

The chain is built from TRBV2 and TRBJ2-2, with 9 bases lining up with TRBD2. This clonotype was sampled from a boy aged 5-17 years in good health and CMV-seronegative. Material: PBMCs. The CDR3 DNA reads TGTGCCAGCAGCCCGGCAGGGACTAGCTCTTTCGGGGAGCTGTTTTTT. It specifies CASSPAGTSSFGELFF.